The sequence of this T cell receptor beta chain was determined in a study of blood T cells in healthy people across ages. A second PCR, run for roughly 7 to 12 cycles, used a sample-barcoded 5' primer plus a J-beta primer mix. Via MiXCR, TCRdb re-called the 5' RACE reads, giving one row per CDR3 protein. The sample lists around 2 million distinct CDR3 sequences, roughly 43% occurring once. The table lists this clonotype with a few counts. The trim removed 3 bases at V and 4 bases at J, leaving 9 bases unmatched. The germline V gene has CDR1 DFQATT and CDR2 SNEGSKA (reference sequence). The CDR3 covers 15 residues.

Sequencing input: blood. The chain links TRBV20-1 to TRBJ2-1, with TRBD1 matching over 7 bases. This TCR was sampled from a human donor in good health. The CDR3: CSASIPGQRYNEQFF. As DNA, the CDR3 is TGCAGTGCTAGTATACCGGGACAGCGTTACAATGAGCAGTTCTTC.